Below, one TCR beta chain is given with its context. Its target is unknown. The data derive from a study of shared clonotypes between healthy human individuals. Regarding the study as a whole: A handful of donors held about 5.1% of naive CD4 clonotypes in common. Larger estimated richness was generally seen in naive subsets than in memory subsets. Depth was large, yet rarefaction showed that sorted-subset sequencing was incomplete.

Donors were healthy HIV-negative adults without recent acute infections or vaccinations. Only in-frame clones appear in the TCRdb table, and some are missing; sequencing was by immunoSEQ multiplex PCR. Found here are about 2.4 million clones, approximately 94% of them singletons; the top ten hold roughly 0.36%. Trimming shortened V by 5 bases and J by 0 bases, and 14 bases separated the two germline ends. The germline gives CDR1 SGHTA, CDR2 FQGTGA. The CDR3 runs to 15 residues. V gene TRBV7-3 combines with J gene TRBJ2-7; D is perhaps TRBD2 (7 bases). The specimen sequenced was naive CD4+ T cells from PBMCs. Subset indicated: CD45RA+ positively selected. The clonotype comes from a man in his late teens or twenties in good health. Some clones in this sample may be carry-over from other donors' samples. CDR3 loop: CASSAGAGASYEQYF. CDR3 DNA: TGTGCCAGCAGCGCAGGGGCGGGAGCCTCCTACGAGCAGTACTTC.